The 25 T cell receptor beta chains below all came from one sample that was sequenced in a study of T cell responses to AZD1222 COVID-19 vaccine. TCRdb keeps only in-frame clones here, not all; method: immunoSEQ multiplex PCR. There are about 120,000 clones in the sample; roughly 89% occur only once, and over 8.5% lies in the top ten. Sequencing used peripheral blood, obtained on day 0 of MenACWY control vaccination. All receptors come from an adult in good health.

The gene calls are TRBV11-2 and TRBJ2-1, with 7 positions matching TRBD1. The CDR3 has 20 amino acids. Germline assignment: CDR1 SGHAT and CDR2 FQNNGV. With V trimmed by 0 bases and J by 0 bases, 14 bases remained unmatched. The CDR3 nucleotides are TGTGCCAGCAGCTTAGAATCTTTAGACAGGGTACAGAGCTCCTACAATGAGCAGTTCTTC. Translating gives CASSLESLDRVQSSYNEQFF.

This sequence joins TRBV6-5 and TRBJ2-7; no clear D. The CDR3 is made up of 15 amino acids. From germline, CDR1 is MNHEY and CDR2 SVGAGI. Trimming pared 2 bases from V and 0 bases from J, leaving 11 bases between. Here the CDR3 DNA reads TGTGCCAGCAGTTACGCTGTCGGCAGCTCCTACGAGCAGTACTTC. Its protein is CASSYAVGSSYEQYF.

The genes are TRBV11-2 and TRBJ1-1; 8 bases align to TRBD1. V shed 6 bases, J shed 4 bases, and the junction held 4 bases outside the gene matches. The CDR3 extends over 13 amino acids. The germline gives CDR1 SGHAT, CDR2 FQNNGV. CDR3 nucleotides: TGTGCCAGCAGACGAACAGGGGGCACTGAAGCTTTCTTT. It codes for CASRRTGGTEAFF.

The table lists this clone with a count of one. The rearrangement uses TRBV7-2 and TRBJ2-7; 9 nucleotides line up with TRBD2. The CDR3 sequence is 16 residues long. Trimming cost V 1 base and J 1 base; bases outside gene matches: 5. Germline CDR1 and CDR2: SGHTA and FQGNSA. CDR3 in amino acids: CASSLGGLAGSYEQYF. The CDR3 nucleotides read TGTGCCAGCAGCTTAGGGGGTCTAGCGGGATCCTACGAGCAGTACTTC. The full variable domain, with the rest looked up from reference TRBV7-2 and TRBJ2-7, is GAGVSQSPSNKVTEKGKDVELRCDPISGHTALYWYRQSLGQGLEFLIYFQGNSAPDKSGLPSDRFSAERTGGSVSTLTIQRTQQEDSAVYLCASSLGGLAGSYEQYFGPGTRLTVT.

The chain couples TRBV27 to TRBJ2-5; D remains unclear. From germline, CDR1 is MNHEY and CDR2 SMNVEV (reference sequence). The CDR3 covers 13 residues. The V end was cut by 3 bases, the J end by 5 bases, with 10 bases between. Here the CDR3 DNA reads TGTGCCAGCAGTTTCCGGGCGCGGGAGACCCAGTACTTC. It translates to CASSFRARETQYF.

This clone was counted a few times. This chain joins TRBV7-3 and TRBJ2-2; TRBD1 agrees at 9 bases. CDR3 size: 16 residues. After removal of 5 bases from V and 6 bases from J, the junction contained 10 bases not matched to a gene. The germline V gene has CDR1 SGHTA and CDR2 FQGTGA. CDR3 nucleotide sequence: TGTGCCAGCAGCCCGACCGGGACAGGGCGAGCCGGGGAGCTGTTTTTT. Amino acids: CASSPTGTGRAGELFF. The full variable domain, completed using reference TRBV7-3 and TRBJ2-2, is GAGVSQTPSNKVTEKGKYVELRCDPISGHTALYWYRQSLGQGPEFLIYFQGTGAADDSGLPNDRFFAVRPEGSVSTLKIQRTERGDSAVYLCASSPTGTGRAGELFFGEGSRLTVL.

The CDR3 DNA follows: TGTGCCAGCAGCTTAGCGAGCGCGAGGGGGACAGATACGCAGTATTTT. Translating gives CASSLASARGTDTQYF. The chain couples TRBV7-3 to TRBJ2-3, with a possible D match to TRBD1 (6 bases). CDR1 SGHTA and CDR2 FQGTGA come from the germline V gene. The V end was cut by 2 bases, the J end by 3 bases, with 15 bases between. The CDR3 extends over 16 amino acids. Full variable domain (outside the CDR3, taken from reference TRBV7-3 and TRBJ2-3): GAGVSQTPSNKVTEKGKYVELRCDPISGHTALYWYRQSLGQGPEFLIYFQGTGAADDSGLPNDRFFAVRPEGSVSTLKIQRTERGDSAVYLCASSLASARGTDTQYFGPGTRLTVL.

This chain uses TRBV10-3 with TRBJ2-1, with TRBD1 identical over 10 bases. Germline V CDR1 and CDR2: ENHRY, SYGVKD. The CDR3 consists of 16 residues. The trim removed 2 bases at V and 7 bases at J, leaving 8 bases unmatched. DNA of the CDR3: TGTGCCATCAGTGAGCCGACAGGGGGCGCTGGGAATGAGCAGTTCTTC. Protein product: CAISEPTGGAGNEQFF.

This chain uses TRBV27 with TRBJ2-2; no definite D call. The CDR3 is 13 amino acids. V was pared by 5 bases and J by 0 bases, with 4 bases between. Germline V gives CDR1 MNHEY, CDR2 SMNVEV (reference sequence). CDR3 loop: CASSTSNTGELFF. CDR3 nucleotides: TGTGCCAGCAGTACCTCGAACACCGGGGAGCTGTTTTTT.

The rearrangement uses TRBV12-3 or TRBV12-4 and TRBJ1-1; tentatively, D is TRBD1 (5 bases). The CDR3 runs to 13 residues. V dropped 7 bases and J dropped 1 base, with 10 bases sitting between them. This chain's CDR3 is CASTLQENTEAFF. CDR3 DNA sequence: TGTGCCAGCACATTACAGGAGAACACTGAAGCTTTCTTT.

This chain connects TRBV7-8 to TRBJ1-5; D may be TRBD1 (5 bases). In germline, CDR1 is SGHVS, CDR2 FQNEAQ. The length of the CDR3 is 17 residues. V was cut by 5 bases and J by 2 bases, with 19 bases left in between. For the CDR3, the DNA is TGTGCCAGCAGCCCGGGGCCCCTACAACGAGGCAATCAGCCCCAGCATTTT. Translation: CASSPGPLQRGNQPQHF. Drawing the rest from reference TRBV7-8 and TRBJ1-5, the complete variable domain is GAGVSQSPRYKVAKRGQDVALRCDPISGHVSLFWYQQALGQGPEFLTYFQNEAQLDKSGLPSDRFFAERPEGSVSTLKIQRTQQEDSAVYLCASSPGPLQRGNQPQHFGDGTRLSIL.

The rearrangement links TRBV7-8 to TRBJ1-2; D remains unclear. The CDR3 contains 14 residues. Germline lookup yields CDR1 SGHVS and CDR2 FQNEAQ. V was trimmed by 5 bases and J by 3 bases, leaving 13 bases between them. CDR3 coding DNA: TGTGCCAGCAGCGCCAAGACATGGGACTATGGCTACACCTTC. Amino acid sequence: CASSAKTWDYGYTF. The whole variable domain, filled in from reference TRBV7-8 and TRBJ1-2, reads GAGVSQSPRYKVAKRGQDVALRCDPISGHVSLFWYQQALGQGPEFLTYFQNEAQLDKSGLPSDRFFAERPEGSVSTLKIQRTQQEDSAVYLCASSAKTWDYGYTFGSGTRLTVV.

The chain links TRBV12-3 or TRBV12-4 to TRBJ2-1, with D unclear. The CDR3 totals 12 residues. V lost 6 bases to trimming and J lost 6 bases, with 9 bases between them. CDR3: CASSGRINEQFF. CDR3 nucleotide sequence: TGTGCCAGCAGCGGACGGATCAATGAGCAGTTCTTC.

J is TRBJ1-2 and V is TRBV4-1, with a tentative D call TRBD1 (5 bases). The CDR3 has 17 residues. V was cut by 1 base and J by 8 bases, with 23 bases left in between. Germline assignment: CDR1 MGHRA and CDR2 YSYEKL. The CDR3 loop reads CASSQGSSGLYPGGYTF. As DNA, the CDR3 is TGCGCCAGCAGCCAAGGCTCTTCGGGGCTCTACCCGGGAGGCTACACCTTC.

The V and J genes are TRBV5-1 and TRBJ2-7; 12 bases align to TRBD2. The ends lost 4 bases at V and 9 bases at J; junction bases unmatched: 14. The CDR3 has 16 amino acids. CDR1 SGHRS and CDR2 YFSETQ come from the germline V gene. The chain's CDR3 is CASSPGGATSGRGQYF. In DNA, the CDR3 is TGCGCCAGCAGCCCCGGGGGGGCGACTAGCGGGAGAGGGCAGTACTTC.

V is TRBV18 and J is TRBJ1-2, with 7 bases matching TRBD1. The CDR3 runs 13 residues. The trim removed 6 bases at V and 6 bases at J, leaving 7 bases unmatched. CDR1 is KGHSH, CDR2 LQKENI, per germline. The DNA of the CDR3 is TGTGCCAGCTCCCAGGGGGGAAAGGATGGCTACACCTTC. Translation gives CASSQGGKDGYTF.

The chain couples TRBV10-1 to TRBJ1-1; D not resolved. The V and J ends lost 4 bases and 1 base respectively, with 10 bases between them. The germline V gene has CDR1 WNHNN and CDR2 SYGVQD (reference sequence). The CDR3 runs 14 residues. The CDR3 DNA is TGCGCCAGCAGTGCTTCTGGTGGGAACACTGAAGCTTTCTTT. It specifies CASSASGGNTEAFF.

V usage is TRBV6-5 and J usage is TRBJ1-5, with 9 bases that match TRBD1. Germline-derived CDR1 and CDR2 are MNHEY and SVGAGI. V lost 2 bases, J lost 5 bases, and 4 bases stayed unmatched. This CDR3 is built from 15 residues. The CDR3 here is CASSYRDREYQPQHF. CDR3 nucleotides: TGTGCCAGCAGTTACCGGGACAGGGAGTATCAGCCCCAGCATTTT.

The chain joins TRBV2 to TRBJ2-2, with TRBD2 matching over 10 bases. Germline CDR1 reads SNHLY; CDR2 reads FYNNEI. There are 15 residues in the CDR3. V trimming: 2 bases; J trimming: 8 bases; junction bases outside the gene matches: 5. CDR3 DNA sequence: TGTGCCAGCAGTGAATCCCTAGCGGGAGTGGGGGAGCTGTTTTTT. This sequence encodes CASSESLAGVGELFF. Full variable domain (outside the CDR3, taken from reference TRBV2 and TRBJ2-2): EPEVTQTPSHQVTQMGQEVILRCVPISNHLYFYWYRQILGQKVEFLVSFYNNEISEKSEIFDDQFSVERPDGSNFTLKIRSTKLEDSAMYFCASSESLAGVGELFFGEGSRLTVL.

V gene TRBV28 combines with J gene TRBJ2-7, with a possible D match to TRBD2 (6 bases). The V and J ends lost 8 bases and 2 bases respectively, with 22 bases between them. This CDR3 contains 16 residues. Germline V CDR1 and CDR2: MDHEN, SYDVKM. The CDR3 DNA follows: TGTGCCAGCGGATCCCCCGGGGGAGGCAGAGCCTACGAGCAGTACTTC. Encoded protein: CASGSPGGGRAYEQYF.

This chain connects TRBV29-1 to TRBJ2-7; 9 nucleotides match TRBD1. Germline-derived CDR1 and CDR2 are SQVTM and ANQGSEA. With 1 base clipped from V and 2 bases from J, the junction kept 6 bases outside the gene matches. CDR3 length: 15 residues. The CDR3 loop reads CSVEGRTGEPYEQYF. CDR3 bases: TGCAGCGTTGAAGGGAGGACAGGGGAACCCTACGAGCAGTACTTC.

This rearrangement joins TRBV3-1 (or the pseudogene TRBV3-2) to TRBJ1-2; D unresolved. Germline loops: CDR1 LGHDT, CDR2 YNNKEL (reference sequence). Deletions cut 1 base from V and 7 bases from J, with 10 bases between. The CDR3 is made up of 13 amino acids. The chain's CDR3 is CASSQGTLGGYTF. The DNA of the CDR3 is TGTGCCAGCAGCCAAGGGACGTTGGGTGGCTACACCTTC.

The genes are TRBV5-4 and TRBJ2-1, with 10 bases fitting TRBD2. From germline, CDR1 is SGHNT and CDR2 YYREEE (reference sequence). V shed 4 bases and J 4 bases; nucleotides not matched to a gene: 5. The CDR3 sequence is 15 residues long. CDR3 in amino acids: CASSLPTSGYNEQFF. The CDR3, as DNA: TGTGCCAGCAGCCTGCCGACTAGCGGGTACAATGAGCAGTTCTTC.

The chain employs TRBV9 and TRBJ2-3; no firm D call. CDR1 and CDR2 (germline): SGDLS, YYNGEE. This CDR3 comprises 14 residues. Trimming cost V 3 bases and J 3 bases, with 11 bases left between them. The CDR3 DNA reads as TGTGCCAGCAGCGCGGAATGGGTAACAGATACGCAGTATTTT. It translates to CASSAEWVTDTQYF.

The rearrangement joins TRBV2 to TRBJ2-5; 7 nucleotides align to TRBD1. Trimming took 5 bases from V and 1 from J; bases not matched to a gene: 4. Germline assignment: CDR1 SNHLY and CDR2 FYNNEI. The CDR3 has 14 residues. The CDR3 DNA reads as TGTGCCAGCAGTACGGACAGGTTCCAAGAGACCCAGTACTTC. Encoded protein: CASSTDRFQETQYF. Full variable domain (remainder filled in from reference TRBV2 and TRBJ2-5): EPEVTQTPSHQVTQMGQEVILRCVPISNHLYFYWYRQILGQKVEFLVSFYNNEISEKSEIFDDQFSVERPDGSNFTLKIRSTKLEDSAMYFCASSTDRFQETQYFGPGTRLLVL.